The entry below describes one TCR beta chain. The antigen is unknown. Other autoimmune diseases, uncontrolled infections, pregnancy or lactation excluded patients from enrollment. RNA served as the template for amplifying TCR beta CDR3 regions. First-round RT-PCR relied on HTBI primers, and a second-round multiplex PCR came next. One entry per CDR3 protein, called by TCRdb with MiXCR from the multiplex PCR reads. The sample carries approximately 540,000 distinct CDR3 sequences, about 40% recorded once. The data belong to a study of Graves' ophthalmopathy and Graves' hyperthyroidism. Study-wide results and caveats: In blood, most expanded thyroid clonotypes above 0.001 frequency were also detected. The study's model predicted ophthalmopathy progression at 65% to 71% sensitivity and about 72% specificity. Ophthalmopathy versus stable hyperthyroidism: 13-signature model gave about 87% sensitivity, around 81% specificity.

V was shortened by 3 bases and J by 11 bases, with 14 bases between the two germline ends. The germline CDR1 and CDR2 sequences are DFQATT and SNEGSKA (reference sequence). The CDR3 is 12 residues long. This receptor was obtained from an adult man with Graves' hyperthyroidism. The specimen sequenced was peripheral blood or thyroid tissue (not recorded which). This sequence joins TRBV20-1 and TRBJ1-5; D unclear. CDR3 protein: CSASEAQKTQHF. Written as DNA, the CDR3 is TGCAGTGCTAGTGAGGCCCAGAAGACCCAGCATTTT.